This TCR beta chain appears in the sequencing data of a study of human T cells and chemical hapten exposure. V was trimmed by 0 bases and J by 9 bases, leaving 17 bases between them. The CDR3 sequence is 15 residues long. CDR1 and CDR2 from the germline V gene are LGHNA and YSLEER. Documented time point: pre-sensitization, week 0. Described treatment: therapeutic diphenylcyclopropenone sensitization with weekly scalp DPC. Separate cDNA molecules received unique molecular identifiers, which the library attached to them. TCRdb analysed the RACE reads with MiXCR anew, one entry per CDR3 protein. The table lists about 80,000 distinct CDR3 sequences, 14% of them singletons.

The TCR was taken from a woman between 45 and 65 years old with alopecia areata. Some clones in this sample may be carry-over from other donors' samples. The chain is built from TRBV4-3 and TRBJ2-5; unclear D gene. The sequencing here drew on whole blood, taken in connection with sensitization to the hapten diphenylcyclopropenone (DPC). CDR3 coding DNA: TGCGCCAGCAGCCAAGATTCGTCAGCCCGCCGGGCCCAGTACTTC. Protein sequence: CASSQDSSARRAQYF.